This T cell receptor beta chain was captured by sequencing in a study of response to subunit inactivated influenza vaccine. This CDR3 is 15 amino acids long. Trimming cost V 5 bases and J 2 bases, with 16 bases left between them. Germline V gene sequence: CDR1 DFQATT, CDR2 SNEGSKA (reference sequence). TCRdb called the RT-PCR reads again in MiXCR, with one record for every CDR3 protein. The table includes 150,000 to 200,000 distinct CDR3 sequences, approximately 10% detected once. This sample comprised non-naive T cells sorted from PBMCs, obtained 40 to 50 days after vaccination. The clonotype comes from a man aged 50 to 59 who received an inactivated influenza vaccine. The rearrangement uses TRBV20-1 and TRBJ2-1, with D possibly matching TRBD2 (6 bases). CDR3 amino acids: CSAQRRRVPYNEQFF. The CDR3 DNA reads as TGCAGTGCTCAACGTCGGAGGGTCCCCTACAATGAGCAGTTCTTC.